A single sample is the source of the 4 T cell receptor beta chains below, sequenced in a study of identifying expanded T cells in peripheral blood. Repertoires were generated with immunoSEQ multiplex PCR, while TCRdb's copy carries only in-frame clones and drops some. The table shows approximately 92,000 clones, with roughly 81% occurring only once. Sample: blood. These receptors all stem from a person aged 18-70 years in good health.

The gene calls are TRBV5-1 and TRBJ1-2, with D perhaps TRBD1 (5 bases). V lost 4 bases and J 2 bases, leaving 12 bases between the germline ends. This CDR3 is built from 14 residues. Germline CDR1 is SGHRS and CDR2 is YFSETQ. CDR3 coding DNA: TGCGCCAGCAGCCCGGGAGGGGCGAACTATGGCTACACCTTC. Amino acid sequence: CASSPGGANYGYTF.

The V and J genes are TRBV18 and TRBJ2-7, with a tentative D call TRBD1 (5 bases). The CDR3 has 14 residues. CDR1 is KGHSH, CDR2 LQKENI, per germline. V was trimmed by 0 bases and J by 1 base, leaving 7 bases between them. In DNA form, the CDR3 reads TGTGCCAGCTCACCACCGACAGTATCCTACGAGCAGTACTTC. This codes for CASSPPTVSYEQYF.

This clone has just a few counts. The rearrangement joins TRBV19 to TRBJ1-5, with 8 bases identical to TRBD1. The length of the CDR3 is 13 residues. The trim removed 5 bases at V and 6 bases at J, leaving 3 bases unmatched. The germline gives CDR1 LNHDA, CDR2 SQIVND (reference sequence). The CDR3 nucleotides read TGTGCCAGTAGTTGGACAGGGCCTCAGCCCCAGCATTTT. This translates into CASSWTGPQPQHF.

This clone came up once. The J gene is TRBJ1-1, the V gene TRBV29-1; D perhaps matches TRBD1 (6 bases). The CDR3 runs to 13 residues. Trimming took 7 bases from V and 1 from J, leaving 13 bases between them. Per germline, CDR1 SQVTM and CDR2 ANQGSEA. Here the CDR3 reads CSDTGIGNTEAFF. CDR3 in DNA: TGCAGCGACACAGGGATCGGGAACACTGAAGCTTTCTTT.